This TCR beta chain was sequenced in a study of cytomegalovirus exposure and HLA in healthy donors. Study conclusions and caveats: The productive fraction for most TCR beta V segments was about 90% or about 30% in an earlier analysis. DRB1 showed the most TCR associations and HLA-C the fewest in a later analysis, as rates varied by HLA locus.

This PCR relied on a set of 60 Vbeta primers and 13 Jbeta primers. This table comes from immunoSEQ multiplex PCR, and its TCRdb copy is limited to in-frame clones, with some not included. The sample shows about 120,000 clones, 75% of them seen only once. On this clone itself: Its antigen is unidentified.

CDR1 MGHRA and CDR2 YSYEKL come from the germline V gene. V was cut by 0 bases and J by 10 bases, with 18 bases left in between. The CDR3 totals 16 residues. The clonotype comes from a woman between 40 and 55 years old in good health and CMV-seropositive. The rearrangement uses TRBV4-1 and TRBJ1-4, with D hard to call. The sample taken for sequencing was PBMCs. Here the CDR3 DNA reads TGCGCCAGCAGCCAAGAAACGAACGGTCCCCCCGTAAAACTGTTTTTT. It specifies CASSQETNGPPVKLFF.